Shown below are 9 T cell receptor beta chains from a single sample sequenced in a study of T cell repertoires in cytomegalovirus infection. TCRdb passed the reads through MiXCR, listing each CDR3 protein once. The data show about half a million distinct CDR3 sequences, around a third seen once. These TCRs are of unknown antigen specificity. This specimen consisted of cultured PBMCs, obtained from culture after CMV antigen stimulation. These receptors were taken from a human donor in good health (CMV status not recorded). Some clones in this sample may be carry-over from other donors' samples.

In its sample, this clonotype was seen many times. The chain joins TRBV7-2 to TRBJ2-3, with 14 bases aligning to TRBD2. Germline CDR1 and CDR2: SGHTA and FQGNSA. The CDR3 covers 19 residues. J gave up 0 bases and V 6 bases, and 11 bases lay outside the gene matches. CDR3 loop: CASSHSGTSGSGSTDTQYF. CDR3 DNA sequence: TGTGCCAGCAGTCACTCCGGGACTAGCGGGAGCGGGAGCACAGATACGCAGTATTTT.

The CDR3 DNA reads as TGTGCCAGCAGCGCAACCGCAGGGCCGGGAAACACCATATATTTT. It yields the protein CASSATAGPGNTIYF. The rearrangement uses TRBV12-3 or TRBV12-4 and TRBJ1-3; D perhaps matches TRBD1 (5 bases). This CDR3 comprises 15 residues. V was cut by 6 bases and J by 4 bases, with 16 bases left in between.

The CDR3 sequence: CASSLTRSGNTIYF. The CDR3 region has the DNA TGTGCCAGCAGCCTCACGAGGTCTGGAAACACCATATATTTT. This chain links TRBV7-2 with TRBJ1-3; D remains ambiguous. The CDR3 has 14 residues. The ends were cut back, 5 bases at V and 1 base at J, with 9 bases in the middle. Germline CDR1 reads SGHTA; CDR2 reads FQGNSA.

This rearrangement joins TRBV6-1 to TRBJ1-6, with 8 nucleotides matching TRBD1. The length of the CDR3 is 17 residues. V lost 0 bases, J lost 7 bases, and 8 bases stayed unmatched. The germline V gene has CDR1 MNHNS and CDR2 SASEGT. As DNA, the CDR3 is TGTGCCAGCAGTGAAGCTGCAGGGGGCGCCGGGAATTCACCCCTCCACTTT. It translates to CASSEAAGGAGNSPLHF.

In regard to this clonotype: One end of the junction does not line up with germline, which may come from a read error. The chain couples TRBV19 to TRBJ2-1; the match to TRBD1 covers 7 bases. The V gene's germline CDR1 is LNHDA and CDR2 SQIVND (reference sequence). This CDR3 has 13 amino acids. CDR3 residues: CASSIGGGNERFF. For the CDR3, the DNA is TGTGCCAGTAGTATAGGAGGGGGCAATGAGCGGTTCTTC.

The chain has TRBV7-2 and TRBJ1-1; D remains ambiguous. V gave up 2 bases and J gave up 3 bases, with 13 bases separating them. The CDR3 spans 15 residues. CDR1 and CDR2 from the germline V gene are SGHTA and FQGNSA. This CDR3 is CASSLNGGRHTEAFF. DNA for the CDR3: TGTGCCAGCAGCTTAAACGGCGGCAGACACACTGAAGCTTTCTTT. Using reference TRBV7-2 and TRBJ1-1 for the parts outside the CDR3, the full variable domain is GAGVSQSPSNKVTEKGKDVELRCDPISGHTALYWYRQSLGQGLEFLIYFQGNSAPDKSGLPSDRFSAERTGGSVSTLTIQRTQQEDSAVYLCASSLNGGRHTEAFFGQGTRLTVV.

The chain uses TRBV6-2 or TRBV6-3 and TRBJ2-7, with D unclear. The CDR3 is made up of 13 amino acids. Per germline, CDR1 MNHEY and CDR2 SVGEGT. V gave up 3 bases and J gave up 2 bases, with 8 bases separating them. The DNA for the CDR3 is TGTGCCAGCAGTTATGGAGTCGCCTACGAGCAGTACTTC. As protein: CASSYGVAYEQYF.

Only a few counts were recorded for this clonotype. The rearrangement joins TRBV5-4 to TRBJ2-1; tentative D call: TRBD1 (6 bases). CDR3 size: 16 residues. Trimming removed 3 bases from V and 2 bases from J, with 15 bases in between. Germline CDR1 reads SGHNT; CDR2 reads YYREEE (reference sequence). The CDR3 region is CASSSLGTRPYNEQFF. Written as DNA, the CDR3 is TGTGCCAGCAGCTCGCTTGGGACACGCCCCTACAATGAGCAGTTCTTC.

V usage is TRBV3-1 and J usage is TRBJ2-2; 14 positions agree with TRBD2. J lost 3 bases, V lost 5 bases, and 11 bases had no gene match. Germline values: CDR1 LGHDT, CDR2 YNNKEL (reference sequence). The CDR3 is made up of 19 amino acids. In DNA, the CDR3 is TGTGCCAGCAGCGATATAAGGACTAGCGGGAGGCCTCACACCGGGGAGCTGTTTTTT. It yields the protein CASSDIRTSGRPHTGELFF.